This T cell receptor beta chain was captured by sequencing in a study of T cells in Graves' hyperthyroidism and ophthalmopathy. Whole-study context: Pretreatment peripheral blood was obtained at initial diagnosis.

The ends were cut back, 1 base at V and 0 bases at J, with 6 bases in the middle. The length of the CDR3 is 14 residues. Germline V gives CDR1 SNHLY, CDR2 FYNNEI. The TCR beta CDR3 regions underwent amplification using RNA transcripts as the source. The HTBI primer set was used in a first-round RT-PCR of the TCR CDR3. Each CDR3 protein is one row after TCRdb ran MiXCR on the multiplex PCR reads. This table holds hundreds of thousands of distinct CDR3 sequences, 14% found once. This clonotype was detected a few times. No antigen is known for it. Regarding the study as a whole: Most expanded thyroid clonotypes above 0.001 recurred in blood. Ophthalmopathy could be told apart from stable hyperthyroidism with a 13 V-J model.

Stable hyperthyroidism: no ophthalmopathy progression over 18 months of follow-up. The source material was blood. This sequence was found in a woman under 30 with Graves' hyperthyroidism. The chain couples TRBV2 to TRBJ1-2; D not resolved. The chain's CDR3 is CASSEGNPNYGYTF. In nucleotides, the CDR3 is TGTGCCAGCAGTGAAGGAAACCCTAACTATGGCTACACCTTC.